The 11 T cell receptor beta chains in this list originate from one sample, sequenced in a study of response to subunit inactivated influenza vaccine. TCRdb redid the calling of the RT-PCR reads with MiXCR, one entry per CDR3 protein. The sample carries hundreds of thousands of distinct CDR3 sequences, under 20% recorded once. Sequenced here: PBMCs from blood, sampled about 5 days after vaccination. The receptor set was obtained from a man aged 45-60 years who received an inactivated influenza vaccine.

The chain links TRBV7-2 to TRBJ2-1, with 7 bases fitting TRBD1. J lost 6 bases, V lost 5 bases, and 13 bases had no gene match. The CDR3 loop spans 16 amino acids. Germline V gene data show CDR1 as SGHTA and CDR2 as FQGNSA. The CDR3 DNA is TGTGCCAGCAGCCCACCTAGGGGGCAGGGGCGCAATGAGCAGTTCTTC. This gives the protein CASSPPRGQGRNEQFF.

This clonotype has only a few counts. This sequence joins TRBV29-1 and TRBJ2-1; D call uncertain. There are 17 residues in the CDR3. The V gene's germline CDR1 is SQVTM and CDR2 ANQGSEA. Trimming took off 1 base at V and 1 base at J, with 17 bases between the two ends. The CDR3 DNA follows: TGCAGCGTTGAAGTCTCCTCCTTGGGGTGGTCCTACAATGAGCAGTTCTTC. It encodes CSVEVSSLGWSYNEQFF.

This clonotype was counted only a few times. The DNA for the CDR3 is TGCAGTGCTCTCGGGTCGGGCGGGGAGCTGTTTTTT. Translated, it gives CSALGSGGELFF. The chain employs TRBV20-1 and TRBJ2-2; D call uncertain. Trimming took off 5 bases at V and 7 bases at J, with 11 bases between the two ends. Germline V gene lookup returns CDR1 DFQATT and CDR2 SNEGSKA (reference sequence). The CDR3 contains 12 residues.

The chain combines TRBV2 with TRBJ2-7; possibly TRBD1 or TRBD2 for D (6 bases each). The CDR3 has 17 residues. Trimming cost V 6 bases and J 0 bases, with 21 bases left between them. The germline gives CDR1 SNHLY, CDR2 FYNNEI. Here the CDR3 DNA reads TGTGCCAGCAGCGATACCTTTGGCGGGACACCCTCCTACGAGCAGTACTTC. Protein: CASSDTFGGTPSYEQYF.

This clonotype showed up just a few times. The J gene is TRBJ2-3, the V gene TRBV11-2; TRBD1 agrees at 7 bases. Germline V gene data show CDR1 as SGHAT and CDR2 as FQNNGV. V lost 4 bases, J lost 2 bases, and 9 bases stayed unmatched. The CDR3 runs to 16 residues. CDR3 loop: CASSSGTGTVTDTQYF. The CDR3 DNA sequence: TGTGCCAGCAGCTCAGGGACCGGGACAGTCACAGATACGCAGTATTTT.

The chain uses TRBV6-2 or TRBV6-3 and TRBJ1-5; 8 bases map to TRBD1. CDR1 MNHEY and CDR2 SVGEGT come from the germline V gene. V was pared by 4 bases and J by 5 bases, with 4 bases of the junction left unmatched. The CDR3 has 14 residues. The CDR3 protein is CASSLPGGHQPQHF. The CDR3 bases are TGTGCCAGCAGTTTACCAGGGGGCCATCAGCCCCAGCATTTT.

The chain employs TRBV5-4 and TRBJ1-1, with D perhaps matching TRBD1 (5 bases). V was clipped by 4 bases and J by 11 bases, with 15 bases between them. The CDR3 totals 12 residues. Germline-derived CDR1 and CDR2 are SGHNT and YYREEE (reference sequence). The CDR3 here is CASSPLGTLAFF. The CDR3 DNA reads TGTGCCAGCAGCCCTCTCGGGACTTTGGCTTTCTTT.

V gene TRBV7-9 combines with J gene TRBJ2-7, with D unresolved. V was clipped by 7 bases and J by 2 bases, with 12 bases between them. This CDR3 has 13 residues. CDR1 and CDR2 from the germline V gene are SEHNR and FQNEAQ (reference sequence). The CDR3 sequence is CASTKDPTYEQYF. CDR3 DNA: TGTGCCAGCACCAAGGACCCAACCTACGAGCAGTACTTC. The full variable domain, rest sourced from reference TRBV7-9 and TRBJ2-7, is DTGVSQNPRHKITKRGQNVTFRCDPISEHNRLYWYRQTLGQGPEFLTYFQNEAQLEKSRLLSDRFSAERPKGSFSTLEIQRTEQGDSAMYLCASTKDPTYEQYFGPGTRLTVT.

This clonotype was recorded a few times. J is TRBJ2-3 and V is TRBV6-2 or TRBV6-3; D gene unclear. The CDR3 totals 12 residues. Trimming shortened V by 7 bases and J by 2 bases, and 7 bases separated the two germline ends. The germline gives CDR1 MNHEY, CDR2 SVGEGT. The CDR3 sequence: CASTSLTDTQYF. The CDR3 DNA is TGTGCCAGCACCTCCCTCACAGATACGCAGTATTTT.

This chain connects TRBV7-9 to TRBJ2-1, with a possible D match to TRBD2 (6 bases). Trimming stripped 2 bases from V and 5 bases from J, with 16 bases between. Germline V gene data show CDR1 as SEHNR and CDR2 as FQNEAQ (reference sequence). The length of the CDR3 is 16 residues. The CDR3, as DNA: TGTGCCAGCAGCTTATTGGGAGGAATGACCAACAATGAGCAGTTCTTC. Translating it yields CASSLLGGMTNNEQFF.

In this sample, this clonotype turned up many times. This sequence joins TRBV20-1 and TRBJ1-6; TRBD1 aligns across 10 bases. This CDR3 contains 15 residues. The V segment lost 5 bases and the J segment 8 bases; nucleotides outside the gene matches: 9. Germline assignment: CDR1 DFQATT and CDR2 SNEGSKA (reference sequence). CDR3 loop: CSAPGQGKMYSPLHF. For the CDR3, the DNA is TGCAGTGCTCCGGGACAGGGGAAGATGTATTCACCCCTCCACTTT.